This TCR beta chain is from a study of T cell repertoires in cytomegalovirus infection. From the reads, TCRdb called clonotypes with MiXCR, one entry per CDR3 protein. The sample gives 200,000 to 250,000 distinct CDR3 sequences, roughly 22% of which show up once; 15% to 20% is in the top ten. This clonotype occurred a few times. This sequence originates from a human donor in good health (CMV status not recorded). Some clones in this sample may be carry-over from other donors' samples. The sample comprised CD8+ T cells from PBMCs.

The DNA of the CDR3 is TGTGCCAGCAGCGGGACAGTCATCGATGAGCAGTTCTTC. This codes for CASSGTVIDEQFF. J is TRBJ2-1 and V is TRBV11-3; 7 positions match TRBD1. The CDR3 is made up of 13 amino acids. The germline gives CDR1 SGHNT, CDR2 YENEEA. Unmatched junction bases numbered 6, after V lost 5 bases and J lost 8 bases.